This T cell receptor (beta chain) is drawn from a study of T cell repertoires in ileal Crohn's disease. Study-level background: About half of patients got postoperative therapy: about ten thiopurines, around 20 anti-TNF.

The CDR3 totals 16 residues. The germline V gene has CDR1 SQVTM and CDR2 ANQGSEA. V was cut by 5 bases and J by 3 bases, with 22 bases left in between. This table comes from immunoSEQ multiplex PCR, and its TCRdb copy is limited to in-frame clones, with some not included. Of approximately 4,200 clones listed, over 65% are singletons. This sequence was found in an adult with Crohn's disease. The J gene is TRBJ2-5, the V gene TRBV29-1; the D gene is possibly TRBD1 (6 bases). Sequences were obtained from ileal tissue. This CDR3 is CSVLEQGIVWKETQYF. The CDR3 DNA reads TGCAGCGTTCTAGAACAGGGTATTGTCTGGAAAGAGACCCAGTACTTC.